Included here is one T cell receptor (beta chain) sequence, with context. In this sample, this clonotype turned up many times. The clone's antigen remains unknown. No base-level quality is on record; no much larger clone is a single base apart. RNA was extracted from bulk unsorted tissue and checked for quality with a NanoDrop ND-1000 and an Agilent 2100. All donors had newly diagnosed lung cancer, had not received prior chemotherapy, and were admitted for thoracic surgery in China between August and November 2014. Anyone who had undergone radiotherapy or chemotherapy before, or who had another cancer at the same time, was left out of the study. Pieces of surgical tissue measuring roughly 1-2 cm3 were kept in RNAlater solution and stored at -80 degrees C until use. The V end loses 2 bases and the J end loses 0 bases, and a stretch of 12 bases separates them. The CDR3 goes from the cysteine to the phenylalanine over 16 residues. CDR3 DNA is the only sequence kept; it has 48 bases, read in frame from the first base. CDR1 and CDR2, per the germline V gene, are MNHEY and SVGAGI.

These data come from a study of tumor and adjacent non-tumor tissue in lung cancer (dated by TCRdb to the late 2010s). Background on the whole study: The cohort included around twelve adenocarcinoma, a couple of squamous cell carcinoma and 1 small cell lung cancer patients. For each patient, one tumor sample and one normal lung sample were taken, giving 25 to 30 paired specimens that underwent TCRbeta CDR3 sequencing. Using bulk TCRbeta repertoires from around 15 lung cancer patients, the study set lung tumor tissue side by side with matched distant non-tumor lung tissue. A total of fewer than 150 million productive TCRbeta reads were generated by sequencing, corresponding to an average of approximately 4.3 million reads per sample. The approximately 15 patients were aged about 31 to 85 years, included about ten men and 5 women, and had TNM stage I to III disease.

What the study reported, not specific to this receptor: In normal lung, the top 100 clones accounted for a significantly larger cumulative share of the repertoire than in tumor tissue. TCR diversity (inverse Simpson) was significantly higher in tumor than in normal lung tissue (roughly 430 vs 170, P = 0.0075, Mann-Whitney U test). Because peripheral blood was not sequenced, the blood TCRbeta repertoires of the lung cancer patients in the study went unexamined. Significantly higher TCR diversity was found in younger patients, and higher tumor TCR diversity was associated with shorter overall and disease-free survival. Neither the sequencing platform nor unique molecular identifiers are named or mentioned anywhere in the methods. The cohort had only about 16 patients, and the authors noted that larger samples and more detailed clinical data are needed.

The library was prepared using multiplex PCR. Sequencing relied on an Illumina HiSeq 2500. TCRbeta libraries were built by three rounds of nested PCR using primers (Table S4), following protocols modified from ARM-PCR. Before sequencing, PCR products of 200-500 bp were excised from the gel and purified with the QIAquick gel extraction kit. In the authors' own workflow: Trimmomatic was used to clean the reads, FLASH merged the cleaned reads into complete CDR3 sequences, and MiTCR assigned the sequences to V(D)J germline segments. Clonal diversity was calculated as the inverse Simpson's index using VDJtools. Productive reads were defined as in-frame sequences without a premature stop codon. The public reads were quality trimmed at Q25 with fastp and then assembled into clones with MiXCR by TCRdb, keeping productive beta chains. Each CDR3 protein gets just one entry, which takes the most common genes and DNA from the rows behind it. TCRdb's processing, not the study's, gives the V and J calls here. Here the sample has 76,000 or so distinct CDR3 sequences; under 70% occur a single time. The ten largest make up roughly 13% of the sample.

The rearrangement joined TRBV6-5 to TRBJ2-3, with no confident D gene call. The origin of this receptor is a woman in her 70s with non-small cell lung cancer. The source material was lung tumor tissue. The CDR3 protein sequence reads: CASSYRGGRSTDTQYF. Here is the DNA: TGTGCCAGCAGTTACCGAGGCGGACGTAGCACAGATACGCAGTATTTT.